This is a list of T cell receptor beta chains from one sample in a study of cytomegalovirus exposure and HLA in healthy donors. TCRdb's copy holds only in-frame clones and misses some; the assay was immunoSEQ multiplex PCR. This sample has tens of thousands of clones, with just under 95% found just once. Sequenced: PBMCs. Every receptor here comes from a man between 18 and 29 years old in good health and CMV-seropositive. Both conserved end residues are part of each CDR3. Fields, in order: clone size, V gene, J gene, D gene, CDR3 protein, CDR3 DNA. The D gene is left open where the match is weak. Clone sizes are given selectively: once, few, many, or a class where the clone is expanded.

-	TRBV19	TRBJ1-1	TRBD1	CASSIVGQGNTEAFF	TGTGCCAGTAGTATAGTGGGACAGGGGAACACTGAAGCTTTCTTT
-	TRBV7-9	TRBJ2-1	TRBD2	CASSSLGLAGGAYNEQFF	TGTGCCAGCAGCTCTCTCGGACTAGCGGGAGGGGCCTACAATGAGCAGTTCTTC
-	TRBV18	TRBJ2-1	TRBD2	CASSPPTSGRDNEQFF	TGTGCCAGCTCACCACCGACTAGCGGGAGGGACAATGAGCAGTTCTTC
-	TRBV9	TRBJ2-5	-	CASSVEERPGETQYF	TGTGCCAGCAGCGTAGAAGAGAGGCCCGGCGAGACCCAGTACTTC
-	TRBV2	TRBJ1-1	TRBD1	CASFKTGQNTEAFF	TGTGCCAGCTTCAAGACAGGGCAGAACACTGAAGCTTTCTTT
-	TRBV11-2	TRBJ2-7	TRBD2	CASSLRLATYEQYF	TGTGCCAGCAGCTTACGACTAGCGACTTACGAGCAGTACTTC
once	TRBV11-2	TRBJ2-5	-	CASSSTRAGGVETQYF	TGTGCCAGCAGCTCTACTAGGGCAGGCGGAGTAGAGACCCAGTACTTC
-	TRBV7-3	TRBJ2-1	-	CASSLRGDSRYEQFF	TGTGCCAGCAGCTTAAGGGGGGACTCGAGGTATGAGCAGTTCTTC
-	TRBV21-1	TRBJ1-2	-	CASSDRDRGNPNYGYTF	TGTGCCAGCAGCGACCGGGACAGGGGGAATCCTAACTATGGCTACACCTTC
-	TRBV2	TRBJ2-7	-	CASSRQASYEQYF	TGTGCCAGCAGTCGACAGGCCTCCTACGAGCAGTACTTC
-	TRBV7-9	TRBJ2-7	TRBD1	CASSHRDRDPDEQYF	TGTGCCAGCAGCCATAGGGACAGGGACCCCGACGAGCAGTACTTC
-	TRBV10-3	TRBJ2-1	TRBD2	CAISEAREGRNEQFF	TGTGCCATCAGTGAGGCGCGGGAGGGTCGGAATGAGCAGTTCTTC
-	TRBV5-1	TRBJ2-7	TRBD2	CASSPQREGSEQYF	TGCGCCAGCAGCCCGCAGCGGGAGGGCTCCGAGCAGTACTTC
-	TRBV28	TRBJ2-7	-	CASSLMTGWPGEQYF	TGTGCCAGCAGTTTAATGACAGGTTGGCCTGGGGAGCAGTACTTC
-	TRBV29-1	TRBJ2-2	TRBD2	CSAKGLAEAGELFF	TGCAGCGCGAAGGGACTAGCCGAGGCCGGGGAGCTGTTTTTT
-	TRBV2	TRBJ2-7	TRBD1	CATGQGYEQYF	TGTGCCACAGGACAGGGCTACGAGCAGTACTTC
-	TRBV6-1	TRBJ2-3	-	CASSPTTEGADTQYF	TGTGCCAGCAGCCCGACCACGGAAGGGGCAGATACGCAGTATTTT
-	TRBV19	TRBJ2-3	TRBD1	CASSGTGRTGDTQYF	TGTGCCAGTAGCGGGACCGGGCGGACAGGGGATACGCAGTATTTT
-	TRBV13	TRBJ2-7	TRBD1	CASSAPGQGVHEQYF	TGTGCCAGCAGCGCACCGGGACAGGGAGTCCACGAGCAGTACTTC
-	TRBV5-1	TRBJ2-7	-	CASSAPAGYEQYF	TGCGCCAGCAGCGCCCCCGCCGGGTACGAGCAGTACTTC
-	TRBV5-1	TRBJ2-1	-	CASHQGTYNEQFF	TGCGCCAGCCACCAGGGGACCTACAATGAGCAGTTCTTC
medium-sized	TRBV7-3	TRBJ2-2	-	CASSSRATGELFF	TGTGCCAGCAGCTCGAGGGCCACCGGGGAGCTGTTTTTT
-	TRBV6-1	TRBJ2-3	TRBD1	CASKGDRDTQYF	TGTGCCAGCAAAGGGGACAGAGATACGCAGTATTTT
-	TRBV23-1	TRBJ1-2	-	CASSHQAGEGRGYGYTF	TGCGCCAGCAGTCACCAGGCAGGGGAGGGCCGTGGGTATGGCTACACCTTC
-	TRBV7-2	TRBJ2-2	-	CASSLGTPTGELFF	TGTGCCAGCAGCTTAGGGACACCTACCGGGGAGCTGTTTTTT
once	TRBV7-9	TRBJ1-5	-	CASSLGGPSNQPQHF	TGTGCCAGCAGCTTAGGGGGGCCCTCAAATCAGCCCCAGCATTTT
-	TRBV5-1	TRBJ1-1	TRBD1	CAGSLGTGGSLESNTEAFF	TGCGCCGGCAGCTTGGGGACAGGGGGCTCACTAGAGAGTAACACTGAAGCTTTCTTT
-	TRBV10-3	TRBJ2-7	-	CAISGGQGTGEQYF	TGTGCCATCAGTGGAGGTCAGGGTACGGGTGAGCAGTACTTC
-	TRBV11-2	TRBJ1-3	-	CASSLVWADISGNTIYF	TGTGCCAGCAGCTTAGTTTGGGCCGACATCTCTGGAAACACCATATATTTT
-	TRBV10-2	TRBJ1-6	TRBD1	CASSRQGQNSPLHF	TGCGCCAGCAGTAGACAGGGTCAGAATTCACCCCTCCACTTT
-	TRBV19	TRBJ2-1	-	CASSLYSGTGYNEQFF	TGTGCCAGTAGTCTATATTCCGGGACTGGCTACAATGAGCAGTTCTTC
-	TRBV7-8	TRBJ2-7	-	CASSLGLASETYEQYF	TGTGCCAGCAGCTTAGGGTTGGCTAGCGAAACCTACGAGCAGTACTTC
-	TRBV29-1	TRBJ2-1	TRBD1	CSVGQGANNEQFF	TGCAGCGTTGGGCAGGGGGCCAACAATGAGCAGTTCTTC
-	TRBV7-9	TRBJ2-7	-	CASSLVFGESYEQYF	TGTGCCAGCAGCTTAGTTTTCGGGGAATCCTACGAGCAGTACTTC
-	TRBV9	TRBJ1-3	-	CASSDRVSGNTIYF	TGTGCCAGCAGCGACAGGGTTTCTGGAAACACCATATATTTT
-	TRBV4-1	TRBJ1-1	-	CASSQAGVRTEAFF	TGCGCCAGCAGCCAAGCGGGAGTCAGGACTGAAGCTTTCTTT
once	TRBV28	TRBJ2-1	-	CASRPSLAVEQFF	TGTGCCAGCAGGCCCTCTTTGGCGGTTGAGCAGTTCTTC
-	TRBV6-1	TRBJ1-2	TRBD1	CATVTGGYYGYTF	TGTGCCACCGTGACAGGGGGCTACTATGGCTACACCTTC
-	TRBV19	TRBJ2-1	-	CASSTYLLWGGPSSSYNEQFF	TGTGCCAGTAGTACATACCTCCTCTGGGGGGGCCCTTCAAGCTCCTACAATGAGCAGTTCTTC
-	TRBV11-2	TRBJ2-7	TRBD1	CASSLVRDRGEQYF	TGTGCCAGCAGCTTAGTGAGGGACAGGGGAGAGCAGTACTTC
-	TRBV2	TRBJ1-1	-	CASSEVPRAFF	TGTGCCAGCAGTGAGGTACCGCGGGCTTTCTTT
-	TRBV6-6	TRBJ1-2	-	CASSLPVSSPGYTF	TGTGCCAGCAGTCTCCCCGTCTCGAGCCCTGGCTACACCTTC
once	TRBV2	TRBJ2-7	TRBD2	CASRGLIAGYEQYF	TGTGCCAGCAGGGGCTTGATAGCGGGCTACGAGCAGTACTTC
few	TRBV30	TRBJ2-1	TRBD1	CAQPGLTGGNEQFF	TGTGCCCAACCGGGCTTGACAGGGGGTAATGAGCAGTTCTTC
once	TRBV4-2	TRBJ2-3	-	CASSLPSDTQYF	TGTGCCAGCAGCCTCCCGTCAGATACGCAGTATTTT
-	TRBV2	TRBJ1-5	-	CASSGTGPQPQHF	TGTGCCAGCAGTGGAACAGGCCCTCAGCCCCAGCATTTT
-	TRBV5-1	TRBJ1-1	-	CASSLQGPTEAFF	TGCGCCAGCAGCTTGCAGGGGCCCACTGAAGCTTTCTTT
-	TRBV5-3	TRBJ2-2	-	CARSLYGPTGELFF	TGTGCCAGAAGCTTGTATGGGCCCACCGGGGAGCTGTTTTTT
-	TRBV2	TRBJ1-3	-	CASSESSGAPGNTIYF	TGTGCCAGCAGTGAATCTAGCGGGGCGCCTGGAAACACCATATATTTT
-	TRBV2	TRBJ2-2	TRBD2	CASIGASGDTGELFF	TGTGCCAGCATAGGGGCTAGCGGAGACACCGGGGAGCTGTTTTTT
-	TRBV9	TRBJ2-1	TRBD1	CASSVDGQGINEQFF	TGTGCCAGCAGCGTAGATGGACAGGGCATCAATGAGCAGTTCTTC
once	TRBV10-3	TRBJ2-1	TRBD2	CAISESGLGNEQFF	TGTGCCATCAGTGAGTCGGGACTAGGCAATGAGCAGTTCTTC
-	TRBV30	TRBJ1-1	-	CAWSAAGAPEAFF	TGTGCCTGGAGTGCAGCGGGGGCTCCTGAAGCTTTCTTT